These 32 T cell receptor beta chains were all obtained from the same sample, sequenced in a study of T cells in Graves' hyperthyroidism and ophthalmopathy. The CDR3 regions of TCR beta were amplified from RNA transcripts. First-round RT-PCR with HTBI primers amplified the TCR CDR3 region. TCRdb re-called the multiplex PCR reads with MiXCR, one entry per CDR3 protein. The sample yields under 800,000 distinct CDR3 sequences, 14% seen once. The sequenced material came from blood. All receptors come from a woman aged 18-29 years with Graves' hyperthyroidism.

This clonotype was picked up many times. The chain has TRBV7-9 and TRBJ2-2, with D perhaps TRBD1 (6 bases). This CDR3 has 14 residues. Looked up from germline, CDR1 is SEHNR and CDR2 is FQNEAQ (reference sequence). V lost 5 bases and J lost 6, with 13 bases in between. CDR3 amino acids: CASSPPPGAGELFF. CDR3 in DNA: TGTGCCAGCAGCCCACCCCCAGGGGCCGGGGAGCTGTTTTTT.

This clonotype was seen ten or more times. V and J are TRBV13 and TRBJ2-3; possible D gene TRBD1, 6 bases. Germline CDR1 reads PRHDT; CDR2 reads FYEKMQ (reference sequence). This CDR3 comprises 14 residues. The V gene lost 3 bases and the J gene lost 4 bases, with 11 bases spanning the gap. The CDR3 reads CASSLWGRSDTQYF. DNA of the CDR3: TGTGCCAGCAGCTTGTGGGGGCGGTCAGATACGCAGTATTTT.

This clonotype was detected many times. The V and J genes are TRBV11-3 and TRBJ2-7; D ambiguous. The CDR3 extends over 13 amino acids. V was cut by 6 bases and J by 2 bases, with 11 bases left in between. Germline V gene sequence: CDR1 SGHNT, CDR2 YENEEA. CDR3 residues: CASSPRGTYEQYF. The CDR3, as DNA: TGTGCCAGCAGTCCCCGTGGGACCTACGAGCAGTACTTC. Together with reference TRBV11-3 and TRBJ2-7, the CDR3 gives the full variable domain: EAGVVQSPRYKIIEKKQPVAFWCNPISGHNTLYWYLQNLGQGPELLIRYENEEAVDDSQLPKDRFSAERLKGVDSTLKIQPAELGDSAVYLCASSPRGTYEQYFGPGTRLTVT.

In this sample, this clonotype turned up many times. The chain couples TRBV3-1 to TRBJ2-1; TRBD2 is a possible D gene (5 bases). From germline, CDR1 is LGHDT and CDR2 YNNKEL (reference sequence). CDR3 length equals 12 residues. The V and J ends lost 4 bases and 9 bases respectively, with 10 bases between them. CDR3 nucleotide sequence: TGTGCCAGCAGCCTAAGGAGCGGTGAGCAGTTCTTC. Translated: CASSLRSGEQFF.

The rearrangement links TRBV18 to TRBJ2-5; 8 nucleotides agree with TRBD1. V trimming: 4 bases; J trimming: 3 bases; junction bases outside the gene matches: 7. The CDR3 sequence is 15 residues long. Germline V gives CDR1 KGHSH, CDR2 LQKENI. In DNA form, the CDR3 reads TGTGCCAGCTCACTTAATCAGGGGGCTGAAGAGACCCAGTACTTC. Protein sequence: CASSLNQGAEETQYF.

This clonotype was detected a few times. A much larger clonotype is one base distant, so this may be a read error. In this CDR3 the conserved last residue, phenylalanine or tryptophan, is missing, so a read error is likely. The J gene is TRBJ2-1, the V gene TRBV20-1; D may correspond to TRBD1 or TRBD2 (7 bases each). This CDR3 is 16 amino acids long. Trimming removed 5 bases from V and 3 bases from J, with 20 bases in between. Germline V lookup: CDR1 DFQATT, CDR2 SNEGSKA (reference sequence). CDR3 sequence: CSALQGEGGYYNEQFL. DNA of the CDR3: TGCAGTGCTCTCCAGGGGGAGGGAGGGTACTACAATGAGCAGTTCCTC.

V gene TRBV6-1 combines with J gene TRBJ2-7; D might be TRBD2 (6 bases). V was shortened by 11 bases and J by 7 bases, with 21 bases between the two germline ends. Looked up from germline, CDR1 is MNHNS and CDR2 is SASEGT. The CDR3 has 13 residues. Written as DNA, the CDR3 is TGTGCCGCAAAAGTGGGGGGACCGGGAGAGCAGTACTTC. It yields the protein CAAKVGGPGEQYF.

The CDR3 sequence is CASSLGSRTDTQYF. The CDR3 nucleotides are TGTGCCAGCAGCTTAGGGTCACGCACAGATACGCAGTATTTT. This sequence joins TRBV11-2 and TRBJ2-3; no clear D gene. The V and J ends lost 1 base and 1 base respectively, with 6 bases between them. This CDR3 comprises 14 residues. CDR1 SGHAT and CDR2 FQNNGV come from the germline V gene. The complete variable domain, with remaining parts taken from reference TRBV11-2 and TRBJ2-3, reads EAGVAQSPRYKIIEKRQSVAFWCNPISGHATLYWYQQILGQGPKLLIQFQNNGVVDDSQLPKDRFSAERLKGVDSTLKIQPAKLEDSAVYLCASSLGSRTDTQYFGPGTRLTVL.

This clonotype was observed many times. The chain has TRBV6-1 and TRBJ1-1; no reliable D call. The V gene lost 7 bases and the J gene lost 7 bases, with 19 bases spanning the gap. Germline V CDR1 and CDR2: MNHNS, SASEGT. The CDR3 sequence is 14 residues long. CDR3 nucleotide sequence: TGTGCCAGCATCGACGGAGGGCTGAATAATGAAGCTTTCTTT. Amino acids: CASIDGGLNNEAFF.

This clonotype came up many times. The J gene is TRBJ1-1, the V gene TRBV12-3 or TRBV12-4; possible D gene TRBD1, 5 bases. The CDR3 runs to 12 residues. The V end was cut by 3 bases, the J end by 10 bases, with 12 bases between. This CDR3 reads CASSFWGGRAFF. CDR3 nucleotides: TGTGCCAGCAGTTTCTGGGGGGGTCGAGCTTTCTTT.

The sample holds many counts of this clonotype. The chain employs TRBV3-1 and TRBJ1-1; D remains ambiguous. The CDR3 is made up of 13 amino acids. Germline-derived CDR1 and CDR2 are LGHDT and YNNKEL (reference sequence). With 2 bases removed from V and 10 bases from J, the gap between germline ends came to 14 bases. CDR3 in amino acids: CASSQQGAFGAFF. The CDR3 DNA reads as TGTGCCAGCAGCCAACAAGGCGCCTTCGGAGCTTTCTTT. Drawing the rest from reference TRBV3-1 and TRBJ1-1, the complete variable domain is DTAVSQTPKYLVTQMGNDKSIKCEQNLGHDTMYWYKQDSKKFLKIMFSYNNKELIINETVPNRFSPKSPDKAHLNLHINSLELGDSAVYFCASSQQGAFGAFFGQGTRLTVV.

This clonotype was observed a few times. The rearrangement links TRBV27 to TRBJ1-2; TRBD1 might be the D (5 bases). CDR3 length: 13 amino acids. V was pared by 5 bases and J by 4 bases, with 11 bases between. CDR1 and CDR2 (germline): MNHEY, SMNVEV (reference sequence). The CDR3, as DNA: TGTGCCAGCAGTGTCAATGGGGCCTATGGCTACACCTTC. Amino acid sequence: CASSVNGAYGYTF.

This clonotype occurred a few times. CDR3 region: CATSSSRTGQETQYF. CDR3 nucleotides: TGTGCCACCAGCAGCTCCAGGACAGGTCAAGAGACCCAGTACTTC. The V call is TRBV15, the J call TRBJ2-5; 7 positions match TRBD1. The V gene end was trimmed by 3 bases and the J gene end by 2 bases; junction bases not matched to a gene: 6. The CDR3 extends over 15 amino acids. CDR1 LNHNV and CDR2 YYDKDF come from the germline V gene (reference sequence).

This clonotype was picked up many times. V gene TRBV15 combines with J gene TRBJ1-1; D call uncertain. The CDR3 consists of 13 residues. Trimming took 3 bases from V and 1 from J, leaving 6 bases between them. From germline, CDR1 is LNHNV and CDR2 YYDKDF (reference sequence). The DNA of the CDR3 is TGTGCCACCAGCAGGCACGGGAACACTGAAGCTTTCTTT. Amino acids: CATSRHGNTEAFF.

This clonotype was seen ten or more times. The CDR3 region has the DNA TGTGCCAGCAGTCTGTCCGGGACAGGGAGCCACGAGCAGTACTTC. As protein: CASSLSGTGSHEQYF. The chain couples TRBV28 to TRBJ2-7; TRBD1 matches at 9 bases. Germline lookup yields CDR1 MDHEN and CDR2 SYDVKM. The CDR3 is made up of 15 amino acids. V was pared by 5 bases and J by 5 bases, with 10 bases of the junction left unmatched.

This clonotype was picked up many times. This rearrangement joins TRBV6-5 to TRBJ2-7; D perhaps matches TRBD2 (6 bases). Germline CDR1 is MNHEY and CDR2 is SVGAGI. This CDR3 region has 15 residues. The ends were cut back, 0 bases at V and 5 bases at J, with 14 bases in the middle. CDR3 amino acids: CASSYSLRRAHEQYF. The CDR3 nucleotides read TGTGCCAGCAGTTACTCTCTACGGAGGGCCCACGAGCAGTACTTC.

This clonotype occurred a few times. The chain combines TRBV20-1 with TRBJ1-5; tentative D call: TRBD1 (6 bases). This CDR3 comprises 12 residues. The germline V gene has CDR1 DFQATT and CDR2 SNEGSKA (reference sequence). V was trimmed by 5 bases and J by 5 bases, leaving 10 bases between them. CDR3 bases: TGCAGTGCTGGGACACAGTATCAGCCCCAGCATTTT. Translated: CSAGTQYQPQHF.

This clonotype was found many times. This chain joins TRBV7-8 and TRBJ1-2; 7 bases match TRBD1. With V trimmed by 4 bases and J by 3 bases, 5 bases remained unmatched. CDR1 SGHVS and CDR2 FQNEAQ come from the germline V gene. The CDR3 is 14 amino acids. The CDR3 reads CASSSRQGHYGYTF. In DNA, the CDR3 is TGTGCCAGCAGCTCCCGACAGGGTCACTATGGCTACACCTTC.

Ten or more counts support this clonotype. The rearrangement links TRBV2 to TRBJ2-7; D call uncertain. CDR1 SNHLY and CDR2 FYNNEI come from the germline V gene. V lost 7 bases and J 4 bases, leaving 14 bases between the germline ends. The CDR3 extends over 13 amino acids. The CDR3 DNA reads TGTGCCAGCACCACCGGGCCTCAATACGAGCAGTACTTC. Its protein is CASTTGPQYEQYF. The whole variable domain, filled in from reference TRBV2 and TRBJ2-7, reads EPEVTQTPSHQVTQMGQEVILRCVPISNHLYFYWYRQILGQKVEFLVSFYNNEISEKSEIFDDQFSVERPDGSNFTLKIRSTKLEDSAMYFCASTTGPQYEQYFGPGTRLTVT.

This clonotype was seen at least ten times. The gene calls are TRBV2 and TRBJ1-4; possibly TRBD1 for D (5 bases). CDR1 and CDR2 from the germline V gene are SNHLY and FYNNEI. V dropped 8 bases and J dropped 4 bases, with 14 bases sitting between them. This CDR3 region has 14 residues. Here the CDR3 DNA reads TGTGCCAGCCGGGGAAGACAGTTTAATGAAAAACTGTTTTTT. The encoded protein is CASRGRQFNEKLFF. Based on the CDR3 plus reference TRBV2 and TRBJ1-4, the full variable domain is EPEVTQTPSHQVTQMGQEVILRCVPISNHLYFYWYRQILGQKVEFLVSFYNNEISEKSEIFDDQFSVERPDGSNFTLKIRSTKLEDSAMYFCASRGRQFNEKLFFGSGTQLSVL.

This sequence joins TRBV19 and TRBJ1-2, with TRBD1 matching 9 bases. V dropped 7 bases and J dropped 2; count of bases not matched to a gene: 8. Germline loops: CDR1 LNHDA, CDR2 SQIVND (reference sequence). There are 15 residues in the CDR3. The chain's CDR3 is CASNAPGQGNYGYTF. The CDR3 nucleotides are TGTGCCAGTAACGCGCCGGGACAGGGCAACTATGGCTACACCTTC. Full variable domain (missing parts from reference TRBV19 and TRBJ1-2): DGGITQSPKYLFRKEGQNVTLSCEQNLNHDAMYWYRQDPGQGLRLIYYSQIVNDFQKGDIAEGYSVSREKKESFPLTVTSAQKNPTAFYLCASNAPGQGNYGYTFGSGTRLTVV.

In its sample, this clonotype was seen many times. The gene calls are TRBV18 and TRBJ1-1; D remains unclear. Germline values: CDR1 KGHSH, CDR2 LQKENI. Trimming removed 2 bases from V and 2 bases from J, with 15 bases in between. The CDR3 is 16 amino acids. This CDR3 is CASSPGRTATNTEAFF. The CDR3 bases are TGTGCCAGCTCACCAGGACGGACGGCCACTAACACTGAAGCTTTCTTT. Supplemented by reference TRBV18 and TRBJ1-1, the full variable domain reads NAGVMQNPRHLVRRRGQEARLRCSPMKGHSHVYWYRQLPEEGLKFMVYLQKENIIDESGMPKERFSAEFPKEGPSILRIQQVVRGDSAAYFCASSPGRTATNTEAFFGQGTRLTVV.

This clonotype was recorded at least ten times. The J gene is TRBJ2-5, the V gene TRBV27; D is unresolved. V was shortened by 4 bases and J by 5 bases, with 11 bases between the two germline ends. Germline V gene data show CDR1 as MNHEY and CDR2 as SMNVEV (reference sequence). The CDR3 extends over 13 amino acids. CDR3 residues: CASSSYGWETQYF. In nucleotides, the CDR3 is TGTGCCAGCAGTTCGTACGGGTGGGAGACCCAGTACTTC.

This clonotype has at least ten counts. This chain joins TRBV27 and TRBJ1-6, with D perhaps matching TRBD1 (6 bases). V lost 4 bases to trimming and J lost 9 bases, with 22 bases between them. Per germline, CDR1 MNHEY and CDR2 SMNVEV (reference sequence). CDR3 length equals 17 residues. CDR3 loop: CASSSVRGHPFGSPLHF. The CDR3 coding sequence is TGTGCCAGCAGTTCCGTCAGGGGTCACCCCTTCGGTTCACCCCTCCACTTT.

The chain employs TRBV19 and TRBJ1-2, with D perhaps TRBD1 (5 bases). V lost 3 bases to trimming and J lost 4 bases, with 15 bases between them. Per germline, CDR1 LNHDA and CDR2 SQIVND (reference sequence). This CDR3 has 15 residues. CDR3 in amino acids: CASSMGGRQSYGYTF. Written as DNA, the CDR3 is TGTGCCAGTAGTATGGGTGGAAGACAGTCCTATGGCTACACCTTC.

This clonotype was picked up many times. The rearrangement uses TRBV6-1 and TRBJ2-2, with 8 bases that match TRBD2. Trimming at V came to 3 bases and at J to 3 bases, leaving 6 bases not matched to a gene. The CDR3 is 16 amino acids. Germline CDR1 is MNHNS and CDR2 is SASEGT. CDR3: CASSDFSGTYTGELFF. The CDR3 coding sequence is TGTGCCAGCAGTGATTTTAGCGGGACTTACACCGGGGAGCTGTTTTTT.

This clonotype was seen at least ten times. The chain links TRBV12-3 or TRBV12-4 to TRBJ2-7, with 7 bases fitting TRBD1. The CDR3 spans 13 residues. The J segment lost 3 bases and the V segment lost 6 bases, leaving 5 bases of the junction unmatched. The CDR3 coding sequence is TGTGCCAGCAGCCGGGGACAGTACTACGAGCAGTACTTC. Amino acids: CASSRGQYYEQYF.

The V call is TRBV6-1, the J call TRBJ2-1; D gene unclear. CDR3 length equals 14 residues. Germline CDR1 MNHNS, CDR2 SASEGT. V shed 10 bases and J shed 0 bases, with 13 bases lying between them. This CDR3 is CAIRLASSYNEQFF. DNA for the CDR3: TGTGCCATAAGACTCGCTAGCTCCTACAATGAGCAGTTCTTC.

In this sample, this clonotype turned up many times. V gene TRBV20-1 combines with J gene TRBJ2-4; D is unresolved. Germline CDR1 reads DFQATT; CDR2 reads SNEGSKA (reference sequence). Between the trimmed V and J ends, which lost 2 bases and 0 bases, there was a span of 14 bases. This CDR3 region has 16 residues. This chain's CDR3 is CSARSGSELAKNIQYF. CDR3 DNA sequence: TGCAGTGCTAGAAGTGGGTCCGAACTAGCCAAAAACATTCAGTACTTC.

For the CDR3, the DNA is TGTGCCTGGAGTGCCCGAAGGCGGACCGGAGACTATAGGAACGGCTACACCTTC. Protein: CAWSARRRTGDYRNGYTF. The chain links TRBV30 to TRBJ1-2; D not certain. V was cut by 1 base and J by 8 bases, with 29 bases left in between. The CDR3 covers 18 residues. The germline gives CDR1 GTSNPN, CDR2 SVGIG (reference sequence).

The chain combines TRBV29-1 with TRBJ1-1; perhaps TRBD1 as D (5 bases). This CDR3 contains 13 residues. CDR1 is SQVTM and CDR2 is ANQGSEA in the germline V gene. Trimming removed 7 bases from V and 0 bases from J, with 12 bases in between. In DNA form, the CDR3 reads TGCAGCGCAGGGAGGCAGCTGAACACTGAAGCTTTCTTT. It yields the protein CSAGRQLNTEAFF.

This clonotype was seen ten or more times. V is TRBV12-3 or TRBV12-4 and J is TRBJ2-2; a weak D match, TRBD2 (5 bases). V lost 3 bases and J 0 bases, leaving 8 bases between the germline ends. This CDR3 is built from 15 residues. The CDR3, as DNA: TGTGCCAGCAGTTTGCGGAGGCCGAACACCGGGGAGCTGTTTTTT. This sequence encodes CASSLRRPNTGELFF.